The sequence of this TCR beta chain was determined in a study of memory CD4+ T cells and cytomegalovirus serostatus. Study-wide background: This sample comes from healthy Belgian adults, fewer than ten CMV seropositive, some 22 seronegative. Study-level points and caveats: Median bootstrapped AUC for CMV status was approximately 0.96 originally, 0.9 to 0.93 US-trained.

For this clone: What it binds is unknown.

The sort gate was single viable CD3+CD4+CD8-CD45RO+ cells for memory CD4+ T cells. CD4+ T cells were isolated by positive magnetic selection. Generated by immunoSEQ multiplex PCR, the TCRdb table keeps only in-frame clones and is missing some. Of roughly 40,000 clones detected, 79% appear once; the ten largest clones hold around 1.1%. After removal of 1 base from V and 2 bases from J, the junction contained 2 bases not matched to a gene. The CDR3 length is 15 residues. CDR1 and CDR2 (germline): LGHNA, YSLEER. Specimen: memory CD4+ T cells from blood. The genes are TRBV4-3 and TRBJ2-1; 7 bases are a match to TRBD2. This receptor was taken from an adult in good health and CMV-seronegative. Written as DNA, the CDR3 is TGCGCCAGCAGCCAAGCTAGCGGAGCCTACAATGAGCAGTTCTTC. Translation: CASSQASGAYNEQFF.